This TCR beta chain was recovered during a study of blood T cell repertoires in COVID-19. Background on the study: COVID-19 samples from acute and convalescent phases originated in the United States, Italy and Spain. PBMCs, B-cell-depleted T cells, or T cells provided the cDNA or gDNA that made up the material.

V lost 5 bases, J lost 13 bases, and 18 bases stayed unmatched. This CDR3 is 16 amino acids long. Germline V gives CDR1 SGHAT, CDR2 FQNNGV. Profiled with immunoSEQ multiplex PCR; TCRdb holds only in-frame clones, not every one. The sample contains 95,000 to 110,000 clones, approximately 88% of which appear only once. The V gene is TRBV11-2, the J gene TRBJ2-1; TRBD2 matches at 9 bases. The sequenced sample consisted of peripheral blood. The source is a man aged 45-65 years with active or convalescent COVID-19. This chain's CDR3 is CASSDSGAGGGVEQFF. The CDR3 coding sequence is TGTGCCAGCAGCGACTCTGGAGCGGGAGGTGGAGTAGAACAGTTCTTC.